These 13 T cell receptor beta chains originate from one sample sequenced in a study of glioma-infiltrating T cells after dendritic cell vaccination. TCRdb keeps only in-frame clones here, not all; method: immunoSEQ multiplex PCR. Here the sample spans about 82,000 clones, over 85% being singletons. The source was blood, collected before dendritic cell vaccination. Source of these receptors: a human donor with glioblastoma.

The chain combines TRBV6-5 with TRBJ2-6, with D maybe TRBD2 (6 bases). The CDR3 contains 14 residues. The ends were cut back, 7 bases at V and 0 bases at J, with 7 bases in the middle. Germline loops: CDR1 MNHEY, CDR2 SVGAGI. This chain's CDR3 is CASMGGSGANVLTF. The CDR3 nucleotides read TGTGCCAGCATGGGGGGCTCTGGGGCCAACGTCCTGACTTTC.

With respect to this clone: The junction differs from germline at one of its ends, possibly a read error. The CDR3 loop is CASNRAISDSPLHF. The CDR3 coding sequence is TGTGCCTCTAACAGGGCTATCTCCGATTCACCCCTCCACTTT. The chain is built from TRBV4-1 and TRBJ1-6, with D perhaps matching TRBD1 (6 bases). Germline V gene data show CDR1 as MGHRA and CDR2 as YSYEKL. CDR3 length equals 14 residues.

The chain is built from TRBV4-1 and TRBJ1-2, with a possible D match to TRBD1 (5 bases). CDR3 length equals 14 residues. Germline V gene sequence: CDR1 MGHRA, CDR2 YSYEKL. Trimming took off 1 base at V and 6 bases at J, with 12 bases between the two ends. CDR3 DNA: TGCGCCAGCAGCCAAGGGGCCGCGGGGGATGGCTACACCTTC. This gives the protein CASSQGAAGDGYTF.

This clone showed up just a few times. Distinct nucleotide sequences in the sample also encode this CDR3. This sequence joins TRBV20-1 and TRBJ1-3; D gene uncertain. This CDR3 region has 11 residues. The ends were cut back, 6 bases at V and 1 base at J, with 4 bases in the middle. Looked up from germline, CDR1 is DFQATT and CDR2 is SNEGSKA (reference sequence). The CDR3 is CSALSGNTIYF. The CDR3 DNA is TGCAGTGCCCTGTCTGGAAACACCATATATTTT.

The CDR3 protein is CASSSAYEQYF. CDR3 sequence (DNA): TGTGCCAGCAGCTCCGCCTACGAGCAGTACTTC. The chain combines TRBV7-9 with TRBJ2-7; unclear D gene. This CDR3 comprises 11 residues. The germline gives CDR1 SEHNR, CDR2 FQNEAQ (reference sequence). V shed 4 bases and J shed 2 bases, with 3 bases lying between them.

CDR3 amino acids: CASSLVGAAEAFF. The CDR3 bases are TGTGCCAGCAGCTTGGTTGGGGCGGCTGAAGCTTTCTTT. The V gene is TRBV5-6, the J gene TRBJ1-1; D perhaps matches TRBD1 (5 bases). Germline V gene sequence: CDR1 SGHDT, CDR2 YYEEEE. The V and J ends lost 0 bases and 6 bases respectively, with 9 bases between them. CDR3 length: 13 residues.

The gene calls are TRBV5-1 and TRBJ2-5; possible D gene TRBD1, 5 bases. Trimming took 5 bases from V and 5 from J, leaving 10 bases between them. The CDR3 totals 12 residues. Germline assignment: CDR1 SGHRS and CDR2 YFSETQ. The DNA for the CDR3 is TGCGCCAGCAGGTCAGGGAAGGAGACCCAGTACTTC. Translated, it gives CASRSGKETQYF.

The rearrangement joins TRBV5-1 to TRBJ2-5, with no clear D. This CDR3 spans 14 amino acids. From germline, CDR1 is SGHRS and CDR2 YFSETQ. V lost 0 bases, J lost 5 bases, and 11 bases lay in between. CDR3: CASSLAYPLETQYF. The CDR3 DNA follows: TGCGCCAGCAGCTTGGCCTACCCCCTGGAGACCCAGTACTTC.

V is TRBV27 and J is TRBJ1-2; D unclear. The CDR3 has 13 residues. Deletions cut 6 bases from V and 8 bases from J, with 16 bases between. Germline loops: CDR1 MNHEY, CDR2 SMNVEV (reference sequence). Here the CDR3 DNA reads TGTGCCAGCAGAAGGCGGGGTGGACTAGGCTACACCTTC. Amino acids: CASRRRGGLGYTF.

This chain joins TRBV6-5 and TRBJ2-1; 10 nucleotides align to TRBD2. The germline gives CDR1 MNHEY, CDR2 SVGAGI. The CDR3 contains 13 residues. The V gene end was trimmed by 7 bases and the J gene end by 9 bases; junction bases not matched to a gene: 6. CDR3 in amino acids: CASTRASGGEQFF. CDR3 bases: TGTGCCAGCACTAGGGCTAGCGGGGGTGAGCAGTTCTTC.

The chain couples TRBV19 to TRBJ2-2, with 10 bases fitting TRBD1. Per the germline V gene, CDR1 is LNHDA and CDR2 is SQIVND (reference sequence). After removal of 4 bases from V and 3 bases from J, the junction contained 8 bases not matched to a gene. CDR3 length: 17 residues. The CDR3 DNA sequence: TGTGCCAGTAGTACGACCGGGACAGGGGTTTACACCGGGGAGCTGTTTTTT. Translating it yields CASSTTGTGVYTGELFF.

This clone has just one count. The rearrangement uses TRBV5-1 and TRBJ1-3, with 7 bases aligning to TRBD1. J gave up 1 base and V 4 bases, and 5 bases lay outside the gene matches. CDR1 SGHRS and CDR2 YFSETQ come from the germline V gene. This CDR3 is 15 amino acids long. The CDR3 sequence is CASSLDRFSGNTIYF. For the CDR3, the DNA is TGCGCCAGCAGCCTGGACAGGTTTTCTGGAAACACCATATATTTT. The variable domain in full, with the rest retrieved from reference TRBV5-1 and TRBJ1-3, is KAGVTQTPRYLIKTRGQQVTLSCSPISGHRSVSWYQQTPGQGLQFLFEYFSETQRNKGNFPGRFSGRQFSNSRSEMNVSTLELGDSALYLCASSLDRFSGNTIYFGEGSWLTVV.

The rearrangement joins TRBV29-1 to TRBJ2-1, with D possibly being TRBD2 (6 bases). The V end lost 2 bases, the J end lost 9 bases, and 23 bases lay between the germline ends. This CDR3 comprises 16 residues. Per the germline V gene, CDR1 is SQVTM and CDR2 is ANQGSEA. The CDR3 loop is CSVEPGQSGDEGEQFF. In DNA form, the CDR3 reads TGCAGCGTTGAACCAGGGCAGTCGGGAGATGAGGGTGAGCAGTTCTTC.